A single sample gave rise to the 2 T cell receptor beta chains below, sequenced in a study of CD8 T cells in Susac syndrome. RNA in amounts of about 0.5 to 1 ug was reverse transcribed with random hexamers. TCRdb re-called the immunoSEQ multiplex PCR reads through MiXCR, storing one row per CDR3 protein. The sample contains some 240,000 distinct CDR3 sequences, 95% to 97% of which appear only once. The specimen was CD4+ T cells from PBMCs. The source of these receptors is a human donor with Susac syndrome.

This chain joins TRBV7-9 and TRBJ2-6; D may be TRBD1 or TRBD2 (6 bases each). Germline CDR1 SEHNR, CDR2 FQNEAQ (reference sequence). CDR3 length: 16 amino acids. Trimming cost V 5 bases and J 2 bases, with 13 bases left between them. The CDR3 nucleotides read TGTGCCAGCAGCGGCCTAGGGGGGCCTGGGGCCAACGTCCTGACTTTC. Encoded protein: CASSGLGGPGANVLTF.

The J gene is TRBJ2-7, the V gene TRBV7-2, with TRBD2 as a possible D gene (6 bases). The CDR3 totals 15 residues. Germline CDR1 is SGHTA and CDR2 is FQGNSA. With 1 base removed from V and 3 bases from J, the gap between germline ends came to 13 bases. CDR3 sequence (DNA): TGTGCCAGCAGCTTAGGGGAGGCTAACCTCTACGAGCAGTACTTC. This translates into CASSLGEANLYEQYF. The full variable domain, with the rest looked up from reference TRBV7-2 and TRBJ2-7, is GAGVSQSPSNKVTEKGKDVELRCDPISGHTALYWYRQSLGQGLEFLIYFQGNSAPDKSGLPSDRFSAERTGGSVSTLTIQRTQQEDSAVYLCASSLGEANLYEQYFGPGTRLTVT.